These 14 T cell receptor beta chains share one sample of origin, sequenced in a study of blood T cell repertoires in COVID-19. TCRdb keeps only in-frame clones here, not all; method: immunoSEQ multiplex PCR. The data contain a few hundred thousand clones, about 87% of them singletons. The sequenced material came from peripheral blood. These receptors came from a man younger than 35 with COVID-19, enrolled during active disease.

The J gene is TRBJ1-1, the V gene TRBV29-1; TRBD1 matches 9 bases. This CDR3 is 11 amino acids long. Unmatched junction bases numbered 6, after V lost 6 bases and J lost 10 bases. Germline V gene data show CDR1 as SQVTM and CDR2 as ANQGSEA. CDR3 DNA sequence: TGCAGCGTGGACAGGGGTTTTGGAGCTTTCTTT. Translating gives CSVDRGFGAFF.

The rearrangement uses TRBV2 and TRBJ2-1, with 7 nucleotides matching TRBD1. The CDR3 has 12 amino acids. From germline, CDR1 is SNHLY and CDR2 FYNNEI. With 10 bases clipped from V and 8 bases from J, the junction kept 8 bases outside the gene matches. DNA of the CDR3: TGTGCCACAGGGACAGCCAACCATGAGCAGTTCTTC. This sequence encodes CATGTANHEQFF.

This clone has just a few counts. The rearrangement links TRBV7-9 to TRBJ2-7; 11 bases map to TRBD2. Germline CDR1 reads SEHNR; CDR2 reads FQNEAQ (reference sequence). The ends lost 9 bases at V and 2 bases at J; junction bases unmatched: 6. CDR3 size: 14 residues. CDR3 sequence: CASNPGLAAYEQYF. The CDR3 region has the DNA TGTGCCAGTAATCCGGGACTAGCGGCCTACGAGCAGTACTTC.

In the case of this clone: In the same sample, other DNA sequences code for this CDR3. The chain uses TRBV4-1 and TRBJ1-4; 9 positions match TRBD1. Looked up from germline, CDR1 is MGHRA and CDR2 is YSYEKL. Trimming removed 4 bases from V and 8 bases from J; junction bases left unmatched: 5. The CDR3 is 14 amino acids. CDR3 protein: CASSPGQGYEKLFF. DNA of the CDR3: TGCGCCAGCAGCCCGGGACAGGGATACGAAAAACTGTTTTTT.

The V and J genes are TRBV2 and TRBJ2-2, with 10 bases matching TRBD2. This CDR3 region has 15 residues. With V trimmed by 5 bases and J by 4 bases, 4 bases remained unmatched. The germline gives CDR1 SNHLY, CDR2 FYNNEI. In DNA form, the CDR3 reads TGTGCCAGCAGTAGCGGGGGGGCGGGCACCGGGGAGCTGTTTTTT. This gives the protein CASSSGGAGTGELFF.

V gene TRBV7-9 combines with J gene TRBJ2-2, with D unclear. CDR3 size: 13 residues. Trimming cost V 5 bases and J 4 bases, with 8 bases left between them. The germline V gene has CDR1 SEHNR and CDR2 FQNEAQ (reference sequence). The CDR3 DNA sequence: TGTGCCAGCAGCGATGGCCCCACCGGGGAGCTGTTTTTT. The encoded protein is CASSDGPTGELFF.

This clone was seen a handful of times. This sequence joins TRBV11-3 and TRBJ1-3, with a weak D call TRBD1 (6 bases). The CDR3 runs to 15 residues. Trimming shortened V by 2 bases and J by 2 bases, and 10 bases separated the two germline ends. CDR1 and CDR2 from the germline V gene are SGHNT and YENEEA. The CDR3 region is CASSLTGTPGNTIYF. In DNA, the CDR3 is TGTGCCAGCAGCTTAACAGGGACCCCTGGAAACACCATATATTTT.

The CDR3 here is CASSGRQGLTDTQYF. CDR3 coding DNA: TGTGCCAGCAGCGGCAGACAGGGACTCACAGATACGCAGTATTTT. This sequence joins TRBV5-8 and TRBJ2-3; D may be TRBD1 (7 bases). Per germline, CDR1 SGHTS and CDR2 YDEGEE. The CDR3 consists of 15 residues. V was cut by 4 bases and J by 2 bases, with 14 bases left in between. Drawing the rest from reference TRBV5-8 and TRBJ2-3, the complete variable domain is EAGVTQSPTHLIKTRGQQATLRCSPISGHTSVYWYQQALGLGLQFLLWYDEGEERNRGNFPPRFSGRQFPNYSSELNVNALELEDSALYLCASSGRQGLTDTQYFGPGTRLTVL.

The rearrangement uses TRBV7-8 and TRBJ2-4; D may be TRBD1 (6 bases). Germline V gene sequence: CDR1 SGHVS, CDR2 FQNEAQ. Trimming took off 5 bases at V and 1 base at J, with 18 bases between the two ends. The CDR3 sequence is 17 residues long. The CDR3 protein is CASSLYRAGFAKNIQYF. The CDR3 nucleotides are TGTGCCAGCAGCCTCTACAGGGCGGGTTTCGCCAAAAACATTCAGTACTTC.

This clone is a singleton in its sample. CDR3 in amino acids: CAIQTGGRNTEAFF. The DNA for the CDR3 is TGTGCCATCCAGACAGGGGGCCGGAACACTGAAGCTTTCTTT. The chain employs TRBV10-3 and TRBJ1-1; 10 nucleotides line up with TRBD1. The V gene's germline CDR1 is ENHRY and CDR2 SYGVKD. This CDR3 is 14 amino acids long. V was pared by 8 bases and J by 1 base, with 4 bases of the junction left unmatched.

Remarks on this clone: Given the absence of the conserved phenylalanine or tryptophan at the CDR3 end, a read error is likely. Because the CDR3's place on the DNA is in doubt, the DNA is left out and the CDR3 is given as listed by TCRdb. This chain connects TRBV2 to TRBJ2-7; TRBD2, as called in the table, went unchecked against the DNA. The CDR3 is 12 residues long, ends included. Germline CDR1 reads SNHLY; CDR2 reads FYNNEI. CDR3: CAGKGSGGTNMI.

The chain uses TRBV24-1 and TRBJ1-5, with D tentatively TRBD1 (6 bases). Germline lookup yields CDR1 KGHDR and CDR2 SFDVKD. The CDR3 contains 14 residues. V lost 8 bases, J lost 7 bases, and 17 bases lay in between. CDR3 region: CATKSEGVGQPQHF. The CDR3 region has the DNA TGTGCCACCAAAAGCGAGGGGGTAGGGCAGCCCCAGCATTTT.

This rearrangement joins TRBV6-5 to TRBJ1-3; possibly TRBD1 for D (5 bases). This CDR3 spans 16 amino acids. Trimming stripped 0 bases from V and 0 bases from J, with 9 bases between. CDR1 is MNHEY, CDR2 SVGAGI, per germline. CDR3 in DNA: TGTGCCAGCAGTTACTCAGGACACTTCTCTGGAAACACCATATATTTT. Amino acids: CASSYSGHFSGNTIYF.

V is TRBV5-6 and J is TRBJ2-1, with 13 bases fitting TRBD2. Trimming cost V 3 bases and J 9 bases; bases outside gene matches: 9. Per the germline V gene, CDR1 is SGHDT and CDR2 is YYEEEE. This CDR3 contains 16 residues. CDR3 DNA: TGTGCCAGCAGCTCAGGACTAGCGGGGGAATTAAGTGAGCAGTTCTTC. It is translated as CASSSGLAGELSEQFF. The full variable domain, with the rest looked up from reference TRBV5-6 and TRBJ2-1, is DAGVTQSPTHLIKTRGQQVTLRCSPKSGHDTVSWYQQALGQGPQFIFQYYEEEERQRGNFPDRFSGHQFPNYSSELNVNALLLGDSALYLCASSSGLAGELSEQFFGPGTRLTVL.